This TCR beta chain was sequenced for a study of T cell repertoires and Cas9 in healthy adults. Study at large: Characterization of SpCas9-reactive CD4 and CD8 T cells covered multi-effector potency, cytotoxicity and lineage. Findings of the study overall: Reportedly, SpCas9-reactive effector T cell proliferation and function were mitigated by SpCas9-reactive Tregs in vitro.

Note on this clone: Its specificity is unknown.

Profiled with immunoSEQ multiplex PCR; TCRdb holds only in-frame clones, not every one. The data contain fewer than 25,000 clones, about 90% of them seen just once; the ten biggest clones take up about 1.6%. From germline, CDR1 is SQVTM and CDR2 ANQGSEA. Trimming took 6 bases from V and 6 from J, leaving 9 bases between them. The CDR3 contains 10 residues. This sequence was found in a human donor in good health. This sequence joins TRBV29-1 and TRBJ2-7; D gene uncertain. The sequencing sample was made of CD4+ effector T cells (CD127+, CD25-, CD137-, CD154-) from PBMCs; culture status not recorded. This CDR3 reads CSVGNPEQYF. In DNA, the CDR3 is TGCAGCGTGGGAAACCCCGAGCAGTACTTC.